This TCR beta chain was profiled in a study of blood T cell repertoires in COVID-19. At the level of the study: Material from acute and convalescent COVID-19 was sourced from the United States, Italy and Spain. PBMCs, B-cell-depleted T cells, or T cells were the source of the cDNA or gDNA that made up the material.

In the authors' methods: The authors estimated nucleated cell counts from reference gene primer amplification. Measured with immunoSEQ multiplex PCR; TCRdb has only the in-frame clones, and not every one. V and J calls and clone size come straight from that table; D and trimming were deduced from the DNA. The sample yields some 150,000 clones, 91% seen once. The receptor comes from a man aged 50 to 60 with acute or convalescent COVID-19. The sample taken for sequencing was peripheral blood.

CDR3 DNA: TGTGCCAGCAGTGCAATGACAGGGGCTTTCCAAGAGACCCAGTACTTC. Translating gives CASSAMTGAFQETQYF. The V and J genes are TRBV2 and TRBJ2-5; 8 bases line up with TRBD1. The ends lost 4 bases at V and 1 base at J; junction bases unmatched: 8. Germline CDR1 is SNHLY and CDR2 is FYNNEI. This CDR3 contains 16 residues.